The 24 T cell receptor beta chains in this list originate from one sample, sequenced in a study of cytotoxic CD8 clonotypes in ibrutinib-treated CLL. Some clones are missing from TCRdb's copy, which holds only in-frame ones; the method was immunoSEQ multiplex PCR. In the table there are 300,000 or so clones, roughly 71% of which are singletons. The source was PBMCs, collected after 36 months of ibrutinib treatment. The origin of the receptors is a human donor with chronic lymphocytic leukemia.

This sequence joins TRBV7-9 and TRBJ2-3; unclear D gene. The ends were cut back, 5 bases at V and 6 bases at J, with 12 bases in the middle. From germline, CDR1 is SEHNR and CDR2 FQNEAQ (reference sequence). This CDR3 region has 13 residues. The CDR3 sequence is CASSQDHRDTQYF. The CDR3 DNA reads TGTGCCAGCAGCCAGGATCACCGGGATACGCAGTATTTT.

J is TRBJ2-2 and V is TRBV29-1; 8 nucleotides line up with TRBD1. After removal of 3 bases from V and 6 bases from J, the junction contained 6 bases not matched to a gene. The CDR3 has 14 residues. Germline lookup yields CDR1 SQVTM and CDR2 ANQGSEA. The DNA for the CDR3 is TGCAGCGTTGAGGACAGGGCGTTGGCCGGGGAGCTGTTTTTT. Translating it yields CSVEDRALAGELFF.

The CDR3 sequence: CASRETSGGTDTQYF. CDR3 nucleotide sequence: TGTGCCAGCAGGGAGACTAGCGGAGGCACAGATACGCAGTATTTT. This rearrangement joins TRBV25-1 to TRBJ2-3; 9 bases match TRBD2. Germline CDR1 MGHDK, CDR2 SYGVNS. The ends lost 6 bases at V and 1 base at J; junction bases unmatched: 5. The CDR3 has 15 residues.

The chain employs TRBV2 and TRBJ2-7, with D possibly matching TRBD2 (5 bases). Deletions cut 4 bases from V and 6 bases from J, with 19 bases between. The CDR3 consists of 15 residues. The germline CDR1 and CDR2 sequences are SNHLY and FYNNEI. The chain's CDR3 is CASSGRRGTFGEQYF. CDR3 sequence (DNA): TGTGCCAGCAGTGGCCGCCGGGGTACCTTCGGCGAGCAGTACTTC.

V is TRBV9 and J is TRBJ2-3, with TRBD2 matching 10 bases. After removal of 0 bases from V and 4 bases from J, the junction contained 2 bases not matched to a gene. The CDR3 covers 15 residues. CDR1 is SGDLS and CDR2 is YYNGEE in the germline V gene. This chain's CDR3 is CASSVASGSSDTQYF. The CDR3 DNA follows: TGTGCCAGCAGCGTAGCTAGCGGGAGTTCAGATACGCAGTATTTT.

V usage is TRBV7-9 and J usage is TRBJ2-7, with a tentative D call TRBD1 (6 bases). The germline gives CDR1 SEHNR, CDR2 FQNEAQ (reference sequence). V dropped 6 bases and J dropped 2 bases, with 20 bases sitting between them. CDR3 length: 16 amino acids. The CDR3 here is CASRELRQATPYEQYF. The CDR3 DNA sequence: TGTGCCAGCAGGGAATTGCGACAGGCCACCCCCTACGAGCAGTACTTC.

This clone appeared a single time. The rearrangement joins TRBV5-1 to TRBJ1-2, with unresolved D. This CDR3 is 13 amino acids long. CDR1 and CDR2 (germline): SGHRS, YFSETQ. V dropped 4 bases and J dropped 8 bases, with 15 bases sitting between them. The CDR3 sequence: CASSKWTGEGYTF. The CDR3 nucleotides are TGCGCCAGCAGCAAATGGACCGGAGAAGGCTACACCTTC.

This chain links TRBV9 with TRBJ2-1; TRBD1 might be the D (5 bases). The V gene lost 4 bases and the J gene lost 7 bases, with 24 bases spanning the gap. This CDR3 region has 17 residues. Germline V CDR1 and CDR2: SGDLS, YYNGEE. CDR3 amino acids: CASSHSFVFQGVNEQFF. DNA for the CDR3: TGTGCCAGCAGCCATAGTTTCGTGTTCCAGGGTGTAAATGAGCAGTTCTTC.

The chain carries TRBV6-4 and TRBJ2-3, with TRBD2 identical over 12 bases. The CDR3 runs 17 residues. Germline lookup yields CDR1 MRHNA and CDR2 SNTAGT. The junction had 11 bases not matched to a gene; V was cut back by 2 bases and J by 8 bases. For the CDR3, the DNA is TGTGCCAGCAGTGACCGCCTAGCGGGGGGGCTAGGGGGTACGCAGTATTTT. Its protein product is CASSDRLAGGLGGTQYF.

A single count supports this clone. The chain has TRBV5-4 and TRBJ1-3; D is unresolved. This CDR3 contains 16 residues. Between the trimmed V and J ends, which lost 0 bases and 0 bases, there was a span of 10 bases. Germline-derived CDR1 and CDR2 are SGHNT and YYREEE (reference sequence). The CDR3 loop reads CASSLGSLSSGNTIYF. CDR3 nucleotide sequence: TGTGCCAGCAGCTTGGGCAGCCTCAGCTCTGGAAACACCATATATTTT.

The V call is TRBV9, the J call TRBJ2-1; D possibly corresponds to TRBD2 (5 bases). The CDR3 runs 15 residues. V was pared by 4 bases and J by 5 bases, with 16 bases between. From germline, CDR1 is SGDLS and CDR2 YYNGEE. This CDR3 is CASSLLGIADNEQFF. The CDR3 DNA is TGTGCCAGCAGCCTACTCGGGATAGCAGACAATGAGCAGTTCTTC.

The chain combines TRBV5-1 with TRBJ2-5, with D maybe TRBD2 (6 bases). V lost 0 bases and J 1 base, leaving 16 bases between the germline ends. The germline V gene has CDR1 SGHRS and CDR2 YFSETQ. This CDR3 spans 17 amino acids. As DNA, the CDR3 is TGCGCCAGCAGCTTGGCGGGGCACGGACTACGCCAAGAGACCCAGTACTTC. This codes for CASSLAGHGLRQETQYF.

The gene calls are TRBV4-1 and TRBJ2-1; the D is unclear. Germline V gene data show CDR1 as MGHRA and CDR2 as YSYEKL. V was pared by 4 bases and J by 7 bases, with 23 bases between. This CDR3 is 17 amino acids long. CDR3 in amino acids: CASSPLPSANGRNEQFF. The CDR3 nucleotides are TGCGCCAGCAGCCCCTTACCTTCTGCGAACGGTAGGAATGAGCAGTTCTTC.

A few counts support this clone. This chain joins TRBV2 and TRBJ2-1; D uncertain. Germline loops: CDR1 SNHLY, CDR2 FYNNEI. The germline V and J ends were trimmed by 6 bases and 12 bases, with 12 bases remaining between them. This CDR3 contains 11 residues. The chain's CDR3 is CASSAGPLQFF. In DNA, the CDR3 is TGTGCCAGCAGCGCAGGTCCCTTGCAGTTCTTC.

The rearrangement links TRBV28 to TRBJ2-1; TRBD2 matches at 9 bases. The ends lost 6 bases at V and 9 bases at J; junction bases unmatched: 9. CDR1 and CDR2 (germline): MDHEN, SYDVKM. The CDR3 covers 14 residues. CDR3 in amino acids: CASRTSGYGSEQFF. As DNA, the CDR3 is TGTGCCAGCAGAACTAGCGGGTACGGCTCTGAGCAGTTCTTC.

The chain combines TRBV9 with TRBJ2-5; D gene unclear. This CDR3 has 11 amino acids. The germline CDR1 and CDR2 sequences are SGDLS and YYNGEE. Between the trimmed V and J ends, which lost 7 bases and 1 base, there was a span of 5 bases. The CDR3 DNA is TGTGCCAGCGGGGTCCAAGAGACCCAGTACTTC. Translated: CASGVQETQYF.

The V call is TRBV14, the J call TRBJ2-2, with TRBD1 as a possible D gene (5 bases). CDR3 length: 13 amino acids. Germline assignment: CDR1 SGHDN and CDR2 FVKESK. V lost 3 bases and J 7 bases, leaving 9 bases between the germline ends. The CDR3 loop reads CASSQYRSGELFF. CDR3 in DNA: TGTGCCAGCAGCCAGTACAGGAGCGGGGAGCTGTTTTTT. Variable domain in full (rest from reference TRBV14 and TRBJ2-2): EAGVTQFPSHSVIEKGQTVTLRCDPISGHDNLYWYRRVMGKEIKFLLHFVKESKQDESGMPNNRFLAERTGGTYSTLKVQPAELEDSGVYFCASSQYRSGELFFGEGSRLTVL.

The chain employs TRBV10-1 and TRBJ2-5; no reliable D call. Germline values: CDR1 WNHNN, CDR2 SYGVQD (reference sequence). CDR3 length equals 14 residues. V dropped 0 bases and J dropped 5 bases, with 10 bases sitting between them. The CDR3 spells CASSESNLQETQYF. The CDR3 DNA reads as TGCGCCAGCAGTGAGTCTAACCTCCAGGAGACCCAGTACTTC.

In this sample, this clone turned up a few times. This chain uses TRBV4-1 with TRBJ1-5, with D hard to call. V was cut by 2 bases and J by 2 bases, with 10 bases left in between. CDR1 and CDR2 from the germline V gene are MGHRA and YSYEKL. The CDR3 has 15 residues. CDR3 sequence: CASSQPGWGNQPQHF. The CDR3 DNA sequence: TGCGCCAGCAGCCAACCGGGGTGGGGCAATCAGCCCCAGCATTTT.

The gene calls are TRBV5-1 and TRBJ2-5; D remains ambiguous. The CDR3 runs to 13 residues. Trimming cost V 0 bases and J 5 bases, with 8 bases left between them. Germline lookup yields CDR1 SGHRS and CDR2 YFSETQ. For the CDR3, the DNA is TGCGCCAGCAGCTTGGCCAAAGGGGAGACCCAGTACTTC. It encodes CASSLAKGETQYF.

This clone was seen more than once but under ten times. The chain employs TRBV5-4 and TRBJ2-2; D unclear. CDR3 length: 12 residues. The germline CDR1 and CDR2 sequences are SGHNT and YYREEE (reference sequence). Trimming stripped 3 bases from V and 2 bases from J, with 2 bases between. Here the CDR3 reads CASSSNTGELFF. In nucleotides, the CDR3 is TGTGCCAGCAGCTCCAACACCGGGGAGCTGTTTTTT.

The chain recombines TRBV7-2 with TRBJ2-7, with TRBD2 matching 10 bases. Germline V gene data show CDR1 as SGHTA and CDR2 as FQGNSA. CDR3 size: 15 residues. Trimming removed 5 bases from V and 2 bases from J; junction bases left unmatched: 6. CDR3: CASSLRTSGPYEQYF. CDR3 DNA sequence: TGTGCCAGCAGCCTACGGACTAGCGGACCCTACGAGCAGTACTTC.

V gene TRBV19 combines with J gene TRBJ2-5; TRBD2 agrees at 13 bases. Trimming cost V 2 bases and J 4 bases; bases outside gene matches: 10. Germline loops: CDR1 LNHDA, CDR2 SQIVND (reference sequence). CDR3 length: 18 amino acids. CDR3: CASSIRGTSGRARETQYF. The DNA of the CDR3 is TGTGCCAGTAGTATAAGGGGTACTAGCGGGAGGGCCAGAGAGACCCAGTACTTC.

V gene TRBV10-2 combines with J gene TRBJ2-7; 13 nucleotides line up with TRBD2. With V trimmed by 6 bases and J by 4 bases, 3 bases remained unmatched. Germline CDR1 reads WSHSY; CDR2 reads SAAADI. The CDR3 loop spans 14 amino acids. CDR3 sequence: CASRGLAGEYEQYF. CDR3 DNA: TGCGCCAGCAGAGGACTAGCGGGAGAGTACGAGCAGTACTTC.